The 17 T cell receptor beta chains presented below share a single source sample, sequenced in a study of response to subunit inactivated influenza vaccine. MiXCR, run by TCRdb on the RT-PCR reads, gives a single entry per CDR3 protein. Of approximately 290,000 distinct CDR3 sequences listed, 22% are singletons. The specimen comprised PBMCs from blood, sampled 21 months after vaccination. These receptors were taken from a man aged 45 to 70 who received an inactivated influenza vaccine.

Many counts were recorded for this clonotype. J is TRBJ1-1 and V is TRBV12-3 or TRBV12-4; the D is unclear. CDR3 length: 14 residues. Deletions cut 3 bases from V and 1 base from J, with 9 bases between. CDR3 bases: TGTGCCAGCAGTTTCGGGGTCGGGAACACTGAAGCTTTCTTT. This sequence encodes CASSFGVGNTEAFF.

The genes are TRBV20-1 and TRBJ1-2; 7 bases match TRBD1. Germline V lookup: CDR1 DFQATT, CDR2 SNEGSKA (reference sequence). The V gene end was trimmed by 3 bases and the J gene end by 3 bases; junction bases not matched to a gene: 7. The CDR3 is 14 residues long. The CDR3 loop is CSASDLDRDYGYTF. CDR3 bases: TGCAGTGCTAGCGACCTTGACAGGGACTATGGCTACACCTTC.

The rearrangement joins TRBV12-3 or TRBV12-4 to TRBJ1-3; D remains ambiguous. This CDR3 comprises 13 residues. Trimming left V 1 base short and J 4 bases short, with 5 bases between. CDR3 region: CASSLDEGNTIYF. The CDR3 DNA is TGTGCCAGCAGTTTAGATGAAGGAAACACCATATATTTT.

The CDR3 sequence is CSVNRQGARAFF. CDR3 DNA: TGCAGCGTGAACCGACAGGGGGCTCGGGCTTTCTTT. This chain joins TRBV29-1 and TRBJ1-1; 10 positions agree with TRBD1. V shed 6 bases and J 11 bases; nucleotides not matched to a gene: 9. Germline V CDR1 and CDR2: SQVTM, ANQGSEA. The CDR3 covers 12 residues.

This sequence joins TRBV6-5 and TRBJ1-4, with a tentative D call TRBD1 (5 bases). This CDR3 region has 19 residues. Trimming stripped 0 bases from V and 8 bases from J, with 25 bases between. CDR1 is MNHEY, CDR2 SVGAGI, per germline. CDR3 amino acids: CASSYSAGLRGPAREKLFF. The CDR3 DNA sequence: TGTGCCAGCAGTTACTCGGCGGGGCTCCGGGGACCGGCACGGGAAAAACTGTTTTTT.

The rearrangement links TRBV6-5 to TRBJ2-5; 13 bases align to TRBD2. The V gene end was trimmed by 2 bases and the J gene end by 9 bases; junction bases not matched to a gene: 6. CDR1 MNHEY and CDR2 SVGAGI come from the germline V gene. This CDR3 has 15 residues. CDR3 residues: CASSYPSGTSGAQYF. In nucleotides, the CDR3 is TGTGCCAGCAGTTACCCCTCGGGGACTAGCGGGGCCCAGTACTTC.

This clonotype was counted a few times. The chain employs TRBV7-3 and TRBJ2-1, with 8 positions matching TRBD2. Germline V lookup: CDR1 SGHTA, CDR2 FQGTGA. The CDR3 is 15 amino acids. Unmatched junction bases numbered 7, after V lost 5 bases and J lost 4 bases. The chain's CDR3 is CASSKGLAPYNEQFF. In DNA, the CDR3 is TGTGCCAGCAGCAAAGGACTAGCCCCATACAATGAGCAGTTCTTC.

This clonotype was found once. This chain links TRBV14 with TRBJ2-1; perhaps TRBD2 as D (6 bases). V lost 4 bases, J lost 0 bases, and 13 bases lay in between. The germline V gene has CDR1 SGHDN and CDR2 FVKESK. The CDR3 contains 16 residues. CDR3 loop: CASSPTDGSSYNEQFF. DNA of the CDR3: TGTGCCAGCAGCCCGACTGACGGGAGCTCCTACAATGAGCAGTTCTTC.

A few counts support this clonotype. The V gene is TRBV6-1, the J gene TRBJ2-7; D assignment may be TRBD1 or TRBD2 (5 bases each). Trimming removed 5 bases at V and 3 bases at J, with 14 bases between. In germline, CDR1 is MNHNS, CDR2 SASEGT. The CDR3 is made up of 14 amino acids. In nucleotides, the CDR3 is TGTGCCAGCAGTCCCTCCGGGACCGGCTACGAGCAGTACTTC. It codes for CASSPSGTGYEQYF.

The chain carries TRBV7-9 and TRBJ1-1; 8 bases map to TRBD1. In germline, CDR1 is SEHNR, CDR2 FQNEAQ (reference sequence). This CDR3 is 17 amino acids long. V dropped 5 bases and J dropped 0; count of bases not matched to a gene: 11. In DNA form, the CDR3 reads TGTGCCAGCAGCGCCCAAGGAAGACAGGGGCTGAACACTGAAGCTTTCTTT. Translation: CASSAQGRQGLNTEAFF.

At least ten counts were recorded for this clonotype. The chain is built from TRBV18 and TRBJ1-5; 7 positions agree with TRBD1. This CDR3 spans 17 amino acids. Germline V lookup: CDR1 KGHSH, CDR2 LQKENI. The junction had 12 bases not matched to a gene; V was cut back by 6 bases and J by 1 base. DNA of the CDR3: TGTGCCAGCTCCTACACCAGGCAGGGGGTAAGCAATCAGCCCCAGCATTTT. Its protein product is CASSYTRQGVSNQPQHF.

This clonotype was seen a handful of times. This rearrangement joins TRBV4-2 to TRBJ2-2; TRBD1 or TRBD2 may be the D gene (5 bases each). CDR1 and CDR2 from the germline V gene are LGHNA and YNFKEQ. The CDR3 has 17 amino acids. V lost 1 base, J lost 7 bases, and 19 bases lay in between. For the CDR3, the DNA is TGTGCCAGCAGCCAAGTTTATGGTTCAGGGAGTCGCGGGGAGCTGTTTTTT. Translating gives CASSQVYGSGSRGELFF.

This clonotype is labeled large (0.1 to 1%). The rearrangement uses TRBV9 and TRBJ1-3; TRBD1 might be the D (6 bases). Germline lookup yields CDR1 SGDLS and CDR2 YYNGEE. V was cut by 4 bases and J by 7 bases, with 15 bases left in between. CDR3 length: 14 residues. The CDR3 DNA is TGTGCCAGCAGCTCCCTAGGGGGGATCAACACCATATATTTT. This sequence encodes CASSSLGGINTIYF.

This clonotype was seen a handful of times. The chain combines TRBV6-4 with TRBJ2-1, with D unclear. The CDR3 totals 13 residues. V was cut by 2 bases and J by 5 bases, with 7 bases left in between. Germline CDR1 MRHNA, CDR2 SNTAGT. CDR3 region: CASSDEAHNEQFF. CDR3 sequence (DNA): TGTGCCAGCAGTGACGAGGCACACAATGAGCAGTTCTTC.

This clonotype was picked up a small number of times. The genes are TRBV4-3 and TRBJ1-1; no firm D call. This CDR3 comprises 14 residues. V lost 0 bases and J 5 bases, leaving 10 bases between the germline ends. Germline V CDR1 and CDR2: LGHNA, YSLEER. CDR3 sequence reads: CASSQDLSKTEAFF. The CDR3 bases are TGCGCCAGCAGCCAAGATCTGTCGAAGACTGAAGCTTTCTTT.

This clonotype occurred many times. The chain recombines TRBV2 with TRBJ1-6, with TRBD1 as a possible D gene (5 bases). The germline V gene encodes CDR1 SNHLY and CDR2 FYNNEI. The CDR3 is 13 amino acids. For the CDR3, the DNA is TGTGGTCAGTCGCGGGGCGGCGATTCACCCCTCCACTTT. Amino acids: CGQSRGGDSPLHF.

CDR3 in DNA: TGCAGTGCTAGAGATTCGCCCCTCTGGGGTGGGGGCTCCGAGCAGTACTTC. Translated, it gives CSARDSPLWGGGSEQYF. V gene TRBV20-1 combines with J gene TRBJ2-7; D perhaps matches TRBD1 (6 bases). V lost 0 bases to trimming and J lost 6 bases, with 24 bases between them. Germline CDR1 DFQATT, CDR2 SNEGSKA (reference sequence). The CDR3 is made up of 17 amino acids.